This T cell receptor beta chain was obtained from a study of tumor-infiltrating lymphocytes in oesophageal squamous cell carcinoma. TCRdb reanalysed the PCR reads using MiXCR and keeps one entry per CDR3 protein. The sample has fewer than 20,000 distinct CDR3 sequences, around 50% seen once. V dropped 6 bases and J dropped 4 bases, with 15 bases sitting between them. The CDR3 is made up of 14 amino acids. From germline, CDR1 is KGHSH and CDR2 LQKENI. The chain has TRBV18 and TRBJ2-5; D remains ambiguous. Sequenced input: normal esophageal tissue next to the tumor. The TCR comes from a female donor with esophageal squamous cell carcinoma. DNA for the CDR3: TGTGCCAGCTCCCCCGGCTGGGTAACAGAGACCCAGTACTTC. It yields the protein CASSPGWVTETQYF.